This T cell receptor (beta chain) was sequenced during a study of T cells in localized non-small cell lung cancer. Regarding the study as a whole: There were a median roughly 60 of the top 100 tumor clones appearing in adjacent lung.

Points on this clone: Its cognate antigen is unknown.

The V end lost 4 bases, the J end lost 11 bases, and 14 bases lay between the germline ends. Germline V CDR1 and CDR2: SEHNR, FQNEAQ (reference sequence). The CDR3 consists of 12 residues. The repertoire was sequenced with immunoSEQ multiplex PCR; TCRdb's copy has only in-frame clones and lacks some. The sample yields roughly 58,000 clones, 80% to 90% seen once. This chain uses TRBV7-9 with TRBJ1-1; tentatively, D is TRBD1 (6 bases). The sequence was obtained from a man aged 40 to 75 with stage II lung adenocarcinoma. Sequenced here: PBMCs, sampled before any cancer treatment. The CDR3: CASSSGALGAFF. The CDR3 nucleotides are TGTGCCAGCAGCTCAGGGGCGCTAGGGGCTTTCTTT.